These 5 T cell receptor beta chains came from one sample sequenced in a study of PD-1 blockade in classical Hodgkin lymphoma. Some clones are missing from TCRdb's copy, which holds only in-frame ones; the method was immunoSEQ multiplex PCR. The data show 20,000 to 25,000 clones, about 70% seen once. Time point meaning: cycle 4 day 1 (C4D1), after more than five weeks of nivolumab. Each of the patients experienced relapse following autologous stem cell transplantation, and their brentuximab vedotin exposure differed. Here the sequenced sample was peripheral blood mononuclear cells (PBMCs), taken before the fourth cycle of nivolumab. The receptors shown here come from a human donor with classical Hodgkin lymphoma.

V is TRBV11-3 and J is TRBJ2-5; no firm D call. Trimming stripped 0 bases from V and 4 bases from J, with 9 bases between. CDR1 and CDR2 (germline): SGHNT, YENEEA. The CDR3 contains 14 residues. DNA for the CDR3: TGTGCCAGCAGCTTAGAAGTAGGCCCAGAGACCCAGTACTTC. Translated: CASSLEVGPETQYF.

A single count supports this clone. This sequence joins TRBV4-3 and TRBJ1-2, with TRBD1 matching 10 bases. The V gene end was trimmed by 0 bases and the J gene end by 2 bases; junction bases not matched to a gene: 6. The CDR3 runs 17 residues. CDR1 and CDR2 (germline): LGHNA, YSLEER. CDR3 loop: CASSQEWTGGLNYGYTF. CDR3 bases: TGCGCCAGCAGCCAAGAATGGACAGGGGGATTGAACTATGGCTACACCTTC.

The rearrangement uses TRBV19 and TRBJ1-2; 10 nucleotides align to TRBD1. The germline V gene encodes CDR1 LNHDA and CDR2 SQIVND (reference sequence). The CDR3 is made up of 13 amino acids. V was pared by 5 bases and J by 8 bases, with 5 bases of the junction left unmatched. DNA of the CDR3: TGTGCCAGTAGTGAAGACAGGGGGCTCGGCTACACCTTC. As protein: CASSEDRGLGYTF.

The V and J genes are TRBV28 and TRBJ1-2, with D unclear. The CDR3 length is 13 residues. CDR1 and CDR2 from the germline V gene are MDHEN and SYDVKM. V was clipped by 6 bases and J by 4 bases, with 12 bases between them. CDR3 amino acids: CASSPGNAYGYTF. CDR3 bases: TGTGCCAGCAGCCCAGGAAACGCCTATGGCTACACCTTC.

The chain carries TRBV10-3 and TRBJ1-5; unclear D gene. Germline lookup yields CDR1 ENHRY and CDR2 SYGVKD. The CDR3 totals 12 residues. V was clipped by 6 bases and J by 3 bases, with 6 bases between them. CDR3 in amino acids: CAISGNNQPQHF. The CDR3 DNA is TGTGCCATCAGCGGAAACAATCAGCCCCAGCATTTT.